This entry features one TCR beta chain sequence. Some clones are missing from TCRdb's copy, which holds only in-frame ones; the method was immunoSEQ multiplex PCR. The sample holds 200,000 or so clones, around 82% seen once. Germline CDR1 LNHDA, CDR2 SQIVND (reference sequence). Losses at the gene ends were 6 bases for V and 5 bases for J; bases not matched to a gene: 9. The CDR3 has 15 residues. This entry is derived from a study of blood T cell repertoires in COVID-19. Study-wide background: Acute and convalescent COVID-19 specimens originated in the United States, Italy and Spain.

Sequenced: PBMCs or T cells enriched from blood (not recorded which). This TCR came from a middle-aged man who had recovered from COVID-19. The chain is built from TRBV19 and TRBJ1-1; 10 positions agree with TRBD1. In DNA, the CDR3 is TGTGCCAGTAGGCGGACAGGGGGGGGACAGACTGAAGCTTTCTTT. The encoded protein is CASRRTGGGQTEAFF.